Listed below are T cell receptor beta chains from one sample, sequenced in a study of Ad26.COV2.S vaccination and SARS-CoV-2 variants. The table came from immunoSEQ multiplex PCR; TCRdb's copy has only in-frame clones and leaves some out. The profile shows around 100,000 clones, approximately 77% of them singletons. The sequenced sample was peripheral blood, obtained after recovery from COVID-19. The receptors shown here come from a human donor who had recovered from COVID-19. CDR3s include the opening cysteine and the closing phenylalanine or tryptophan. Each record gives: D gene, clone size, V gene, J gene, CDR3 DNA, CDR3 protein. A D gene is named only where the DNA matches it firmly. Rows give clone size only sometimes, using once, few, many, or a class for an expanded clone.

d_call: .
clone_size: .
v_call: TRBV5-1
j_call: TRBJ2-1
cdr3_nt: TGCGCCAGCAGCTCGACCCGAAGGCTTAGCGTTAATGAGCAGTTCTTC
cdr3_aa: CASSSTRRLSVNEQFF

d_call: .
clone_size: .
v_call: TRBV28
j_call: TRBJ1-5
cdr3_nt: .
cdr3_aa: CASSSSTGSNQPQHF

d_call: .
clone_size: .
v_call: TRBV24-1
j_call: TRBJ2-4
cdr3_nt: TGTGCCACCAGTGATAGCAAGAGGGTGACCAAAAACATTCAGTACTTC
cdr3_aa: CATSDSKRVTKNIQYF

d_call: .
clone_size: .
v_call: TRBV19
j_call: TRBJ1-1
cdr3_nt: TGTGCCAGTTCCTCGAGGCGCACAGACATGAACACTGAAGCTTTCTTT
cdr3_aa: CASSSRRTDMNTEAFF

d_call: .
clone_size: once
v_call: TRBV5-4
j_call: TRBJ2-5
cdr3_nt: TGTGCCAGCAGCTTATCGAGGCGGGTGGGTGGAGAGACCCAGTACTTC
cdr3_aa: CASSLSRRVGGETQYF

d_call: .
clone_size: .
v_call: TRBV7-9
j_call: TRBJ1-4
cdr3_nt: TGTGCCAGCAGCTTAGGGGCTAATGAAAAACTGTTTTTT
cdr3_aa: CASSLGANEKLFF

d_call: TRBD1
clone_size: .
v_call: TRBV4-1
j_call: TRBJ1-6
cdr3_nt: TGCGCCAGCAGCCAAGATTTGGAGGGGGCGCCTAGTAAGGGGCCCCTCCACTTT
cdr3_aa: CASSQDLEGAPSKGPLHF

d_call: TRBD2
clone_size: .
v_call: TRBV10-3
j_call: TRBJ2-2
cdr3_nt: TGTGCCATCAGTCCACCCAGCGGGAGGGGGACCGGGGAGCTGTTTTTT
cdr3_aa: CAISPPSGRGTGELFF

d_call: .
clone_size: .
v_call: TRBV5-1
j_call: TRBJ1-3
cdr3_nt: TGCGCCAGCAGCACCGCACAGGGTTTCTCTAGAAACACCATATATTTT
cdr3_aa: CASSTAQGFSRNTIYF

d_call: .
clone_size: few
v_call: TRBV27
j_call: TRBJ2-1
cdr3_nt: TGTGCCAGCGGCCGTATGGGAGAGCAGTTCTTC
cdr3_aa: CASGRMGEQFF

d_call: .
clone_size: few
v_call: TRBV28
j_call: TRBJ1-2
cdr3_nt: TGTGCCAGCAGCCGGGGCCCAGGTGTGGGAGGCTACACCTTC
cdr3_aa: CASSRGPGVGGYTF

d_call: .
clone_size: .
v_call: TRBV18
j_call: TRBJ2-7
cdr3_nt: TGTGCCAGCTCACCACCGTCTAGCGAGAGGTTACACTACGAGCAGTACTTC
cdr3_aa: CASSPPSSERLHYEQYF

d_call: .
clone_size: .
v_call: TRBV28
j_call: TRBJ2-7
cdr3_nt: TGTGCCAGCAGTTTATCCCGCGTAATAGGAGACTACGAGCAGTACTTC
cdr3_aa: CASSLSRVIGDYEQYF

d_call: .
clone_size: .
v_call: TRBV7-8
j_call: TRBJ2-7
cdr3_nt: TGTGCCAGCAGCTTGCGGGTAGCGGCCTCCATCGAGCAGTACTTC
cdr3_aa: CASSLRVAASIEQYF

d_call: TRBD1
clone_size: once
v_call: TRBV24-1
j_call: TRBJ2-3
cdr3_nt: TGTGCCACCAGTAAACCCATCGTGGCAGGGGGAGATACGCAGTATTTT
cdr3_aa: CATSKPIVAGGDTQYF

d_call: .
clone_size: few
v_call: TRBV7-9
j_call: TRBJ1-2
cdr3_nt: TGTGCCAGCAGCTCCCACGATGGGGATGTCTATGGCTACACCTTC
cdr3_aa: CASSSHDGDVYGYTF

d_call: .
clone_size: .
v_call: TRBV28
j_call: TRBJ2-7
cdr3_nt: TGTGCCAGCAGTTTCTCCTGCTTCGGTTACTTC
cdr3_aa: CASSFSCFGYF

d_call: .
clone_size: .
v_call: TRBV6-5
j_call: TRBJ2-3
cdr3_nt: TGTGCCTGCATTTCTCCGGGAACAAGCACAGATACGCAGTATTTT
cdr3_aa: CACISPGTSTDTQYF

d_call: .
clone_size: .
v_call: TRBV18
j_call: TRBJ1-3
cdr3_nt: TGTGCCAGCTCACCATCCCCCGCGGGCGCGGGGTCTGGAAACACCATATATTTT
cdr3_aa: CASSPSPAGAGSGNTIYF

d_call: .
clone_size: .
v_call: TRBV5-1
j_call: TRBJ2-7
cdr3_nt: TGCGCCAGCAGCTTTCGGTCCGGGACTTCCAGCTCCTACGAGCAGTACTTC
cdr3_aa: CASSFRSGTSSSYEQYF

d_call: .
clone_size: once
v_call: TRBV19
j_call: TRBJ1-4
cdr3_nt: TGTGCCAGTAGTATAAACAGGGCTCGGGAAAAACTGTTTTTT
cdr3_aa: CASSINRAREKLFF

d_call: TRBD1
clone_size: .
v_call: TRBV6-1
j_call: TRBJ2-7
cdr3_nt: TGTGCCAGCAGTGAAGGTTGGACAGGGGGATACGAGCAGTACTTC
cdr3_aa: CASSEGWTGGYEQYF

d_call: .
clone_size: .
v_call: TRBV19
j_call: TRBJ1-5
cdr3_nt: TGTGCCAGTAGTATAGAGGCGGCAGTGTATCAGCCCCAGCATTTT
cdr3_aa: CASSIEAAVYQPQHF

d_call: TRBD2
clone_size: .
v_call: TRBV19
j_call: TRBJ2-1
cdr3_nt: TGTGCCACTAGGGCGGGCGGGAGCTGGAACAATGAGCAGTTCTTC
cdr3_aa: CATRAGGSWNNEQFF

d_call: .
clone_size: .
v_call: TRBV7-9
j_call: TRBJ1-1
cdr3_nt: TGTGCCAGCAGCCCGTTAAACCCAGGGAGAGACACTGAAGCTTTCTTT
cdr3_aa: CASSPLNPGRDTEAFF

d_call: .
clone_size: .
v_call: TRBV19
j_call: TRBJ1-4
cdr3_nt: TGTGCCATGAGAAACAGGGTTCATGAAAAACTGTTTTTT
cdr3_aa: CAMRNRVHEKLFF

d_call: TRBD1
clone_size: .
v_call: TRBV14
j_call: TRBJ1-4
cdr3_nt: TGTGCCAGCAGCCCAAATACAGGGGCGACTAATGAAAAACTGTTTTTT
cdr3_aa: CASSPNTGATNEKLFF

d_call: TRBD1
clone_size: .
v_call: TRBV5-1
j_call: TRBJ2-7
cdr3_nt: TGCGCCAGCAGCGGGACAGGGAACGAGCAGTACTTC
cdr3_aa: CASSGTGNEQYF

d_call: TRBD2
clone_size: .
v_call: TRBV19
j_call: TRBJ2-7
cdr3_nt: TGTGCCAGTAGTATAGTTGGCGGGAGCTCAGGCTACGAGCAGTACTTC
cdr3_aa: CASSIVGGSSGYEQYF

d_call: .
clone_size: .
v_call: TRBV25-1
j_call: TRBJ1-2
cdr3_nt: TGTGCCAGCAGTGGAAGATCACAGTTTTATGGCTACACCTTC
cdr3_aa: CASSGRSQFYGYTF

d_call: .
clone_size: .
v_call: TRBV10-3
j_call: TRBJ1-2
cdr3_nt: TGTGCCATCAGTGAGTCGTTGAAGGACAGAGCTAACTATGGCTACACCTTC
cdr3_aa: CAISESLKDRANYGYTF

d_call: TRBD1
clone_size: .
v_call: TRBV19
j_call: TRBJ1-1
cdr3_nt: TGTGCCAGTAGTGGGACAGGGGACGCTGAAGCTTTCTTT
cdr3_aa: CASSGTGDAEAFF

d_call: TRBD1
clone_size: .
v_call: TRBV5-1
j_call: TRBJ1-5
cdr3_nt: TGCGCCAGCAGCGAGACAGGGGAGAGGGAACAGCCCCAGCATTTT
cdr3_aa: CASSETGEREQPQHF

d_call: TRBD1
clone_size: .
v_call: TRBV14
j_call: TRBJ1-4
cdr3_nt: TGTGCCAGCAGCCAAAACAGGGGTACGAAGGAACTGTTTTTT
cdr3_aa: CASSQNRGTKELFF

d_call: .
clone_size: .
v_call: TRBV20-1
j_call: TRBJ2-1
cdr3_nt: TGCAGTGGGGGAGACAGTTCTGAGCAGTTCTTC
cdr3_aa: CSGGDSSEQFF

d_call: .
clone_size: few
v_call: TRBV19
j_call: TRBJ2-6
cdr3_nt: TGTGCCAGTAGTTCCCAGGGTCCACAGGGTCCTGGGGCCAACGTCCTGACTTTC
cdr3_aa: CASSSQGPQGPGANVLTF

d_call: TRBD2
clone_size: .
v_call: TRBV25-1
j_call: TRBJ2-1
cdr3_nt: TGTGCCAGCAGTTCTAGCGGGAGGGTTTACAATGAGCAGTTCTTC
cdr3_aa: CASSSSGRVYNEQFF

d_call: .
clone_size: .
v_call: TRBV7-6
j_call: TRBJ1-3
cdr3_nt: TGTGCCAGCAGCTTAGTTTCTGGGGCCCTCTCTGGAAACACCATATATTTT
cdr3_aa: CASSLVSGALSGNTIYF

d_call: TRBD1
clone_size: .
v_call: TRBV19
j_call: TRBJ1-5
cdr3_nt: TGTGCCCGCTGGGGAAGGACAGGGGTGGATCAGCCCCAGCATTTT
cdr3_aa: CARWGRTGVDQPQHF

d_call: TRBD1
clone_size: few
v_call: TRBV28
j_call: TRBJ1-2
cdr3_nt: TGTGCCAGTACAGGGGTCCGCCTTAACTATGGCTACACCTTC
cdr3_aa: CASTGVRLNYGYTF

d_call: .
clone_size: .
v_call: TRBV2
j_call: TRBJ2-1
cdr3_nt: TGTGCCAACCCTTGTAGGATTCACCGGTACAATGAGCAGTTCTTC
cdr3_aa: CANPCRIHRYNEQFF

d_call: TRBD1
clone_size: .
v_call: TRBV3-1/TRBV3-2
j_call: TRBJ1-4
cdr3_nt: TGTGCCAGCAGCCCACGACAGGGGGCAGGGGAAAAACTGTTTTTT
cdr3_aa: CASSPRQGAGEKLFF

d_call: .
clone_size: .
v_call: TRBV13
j_call: TRBJ1-3
cdr3_nt: TGTGCCAGCAGCTTTGAGGGGGGCGCTAACTCTGGAAACACCATATATTTT
cdr3_aa: CASSFEGGANSGNTIYF

d_call: .
clone_size: .
v_call: TRBV18
j_call: TRBJ2-7
cdr3_nt: TGTGCCAGCTCACCTCTCAAGGTCCCCCCCTACGAGCAGTACTTC
cdr3_aa: CASSPLKVPPYEQYF

d_call: .
clone_size: .
v_call: TRBV27
j_call: TRBJ1-6
cdr3_nt: TGTGCCAGCAGTCCCGACCAGGCAGATAATTCACCCCTCCACTTT
cdr3_aa: CASSPDQADNSPLHF

d_call: TRBD2
clone_size: .
v_call: TRBV29-1
j_call: TRBJ2-7
cdr3_nt: TGCAGCGCTGCACTGACTAGCGGGAGTTACGAGCAGTACTTC
cdr3_aa: CSAALTSGSYEQYF